This paragraph reports one T cell receptor beta chain. Its ends do not fully match the called genes, so a read error is possible. A second roughly 6 to 12 cycle PCR used barcoded and J-beta primers. TCRdb analysed the 5' RACE reads with MiXCR anew, one entry per CDR3 protein. The sample shows over a million distinct CDR3 sequences, 40% to 50% of them seen only once. This entry belongs to a study of blood T cells in healthy people across ages. The CDR3 loop spans 12 amino acids. CDR1 MNHEY and CDR2 SMNVEV come from the germline V gene (reference sequence). The TCR was taken from a woman aged 55-69 years in good health. This chain joins TRBV27 and TRBJ2-7; D not certain. The sample was blood. CDR3 residues: CANSAWGYEQYF. The CDR3 region has the DNA TGTGCCAACAGTGCCTGGGGCTACGAGCAGTACTTC.